This entry lists 19 T cell receptor beta chains sequenced from one sample in a study of regulatory T cells in long-lasting Graves disease. With iRepertoire HTBI primers and Arm-PCR of CDR3 regions, TCR beta libraries were built. A single record per CDR3 protein comes from TCRdb applying MiXCR to the multiplex PCR reads. The sample lists roughly 360,000 distinct CDR3 sequences, roughly 25% seen once, with approximately 30% in the top ten. Time point of the sample: persistent/refractory GD, antithyroid drugs over 5 years with positive TRAb. After RNA was extracted from PBMCs, the TCR library was made from it. Specimen: peripheral blood mononuclear cells (PBMCs), collected when the disease was refractory, from a patient treated with antithyroid drugs. All receptors come from a middle-aged woman with Graves disease.

This clonotype was counted between two and nine times. This sequence joins TRBV7-2 and TRBJ2-7; D not resolved. The CDR3 is made up of 13 amino acids. Trimming stripped 5 bases from V and 2 bases from J, with 10 bases between. CDR1 and CDR2 (germline): SGHTA, FQGNSA. The CDR3 coding sequence is TGTGCCAGCAGCCCCCCAAATACCTACGAGCAGTACTTC. This codes for CASSPPNTYEQYF.

The chain carries TRBV11-2 and TRBJ2-7, with D unresolved. Germline loops: CDR1 SGHAT, CDR2 FQNNGV. The CDR3 consists of 14 residues. Deletions cut 5 bases from V and 3 bases from J, with 14 bases between. The CDR3 here is CASSTLRFRYEQYF. The DNA for the CDR3 is TGTGCCAGCAGCACCTTACGCTTTCGCTACGAGCAGTACTTC.

The gene calls are TRBV24-1 and TRBJ1-5; the D is unclear. V lost 3 bases and J 7 bases, leaving 6 bases between the germline ends. This CDR3 region has 12 residues. CDR1 is KGHDR and CDR2 is SFDVKD in the germline V gene. CDR3: CATSDPDQPQHF. CDR3 sequence (DNA): TGTGCCACCAGTGATCCGGACCAGCCCCAGCATTTT.

This clonotype was counted at least ten times. The rearrangement joins TRBV10-3 to TRBJ1-1; D gene uncertain. This CDR3 comprises 13 residues. Germline CDR1 is ENHRY and CDR2 is SYGVKD. Trimming left V 5 bases short and J 6 bases short, with 13 bases between. In DNA form, the CDR3 reads TGTGCCATCAGTAAGGTCATTGGCGCTGAAGCTTTCTTT. Its protein product is CAISKVIGAEAFF.

This clonotype has at least ten counts. The chain recombines TRBV7-9 with TRBJ1-1, with D possibly TRBD1 on 5 matching bases. Trimming removed 4 bases from V and 14 bases from J, with 20 bases in between. The CDR3 runs to 13 residues. Germline V gene sequence: CDR1 SEHNR, CDR2 FQNEAQ (reference sequence). This CDR3 reads CASSSGAEGVRFF. The CDR3 coding sequence is TGTGCCAGCAGCTCCGGGGCCGAAGGAGTTAGGTTCTTT.

This clonotype appeared many times. The J gene is TRBJ2-5, the V gene TRBV7-2, with 16 bases that match TRBD2. Germline V CDR1 and CDR2: SGHTA, FQGNSA. Trimming cost V 5 bases and J 6 bases; bases outside gene matches: 6. The CDR3 length is 16 residues. The DNA of the CDR3 is TGTGCCAGCAGCCCTCCGGGACTAGCGGGAGGGAAGACCCAGTACTTC. This sequence encodes CASSPPGLAGGKTQYF.

The CDR3 sequence is CASSLLGVPQETQYF. CDR3 nucleotides: TGCGCCAGCAGCCTCCTTGGGGTTCCTCAAGAGACCCAGTACTTC. The rearrangement links TRBV4-1 to TRBJ2-5, with unresolved D. The V gene lost 4 bases and the J gene lost 2 bases, with 14 bases spanning the gap. This CDR3 has 15 amino acids. Germline values: CDR1 MGHRA, CDR2 YSYEKL.

For the CDR3, the DNA is TGTGCCAGCAGTCAAGGCCGGGCCCACGGGGGCAATCAGCCCCAGCATTTT. It yields the protein CASSQGRAHGGNQPQHF. The chain joins TRBV6-1 to TRBJ1-5; D ambiguous. This CDR3 has 17 residues. Trimming took off 5 bases at V and 2 bases at J, with 19 bases between the two ends. Germline loops: CDR1 MNHNS, CDR2 SASEGT.

The chain employs TRBV28 and TRBJ2-1; the match to TRBD2 covers 7 bases. The CDR3 sequence is 18 residues long. Germline V CDR1 and CDR2: MDHEN, SYDVKM. With V trimmed by 6 bases and J by 6 bases, 20 bases remained unmatched. CDR3 amino acids: CASSSIPRAGGRFNEQFF. The CDR3 DNA reads TGTGCCAGCAGCAGCATACCACGGGCGGGCGGGAGATTCAATGAGCAGTTCTTC. Using reference TRBV28 and TRBJ2-1 for the parts outside the CDR3, the full variable domain is DVKVTQSSRYLVKRTGEKVFLECVQDMDHENMFWYRQDPGLGLRLIYFSYDVKMKEKGDIPEGYSVSREKKERFSLILESASTNQTSMYLCASSSIPRAGGRFNEQFFGPGTRLTVL.

This clonotype was counted ten times or more. The chain recombines TRBV28 with TRBJ1-5, with no clear D. V dropped 6 bases and J dropped 3 bases, with 6 bases sitting between them. Per germline, CDR1 MDHEN and CDR2 SYDVKM. The CDR3 loop spans 12 amino acids. In nucleotides, the CDR3 is TGTGCCAGCAGCCCCTTCAATCAGCCCCAGCATTTT. Its translation: CASSPFNQPQHF. Together with reference TRBV28 and TRBJ1-5, the CDR3 gives the full variable domain: DVKVTQSSRYLVKRTGEKVFLECVQDMDHENMFWYRQDPGLGLRLIYFSYDVKMKEKGDIPEGYSVSREKKERFSLILESASTNQTSMYLCASSPFNQPQHFGDGTRLSIL.

This clonotype was recorded many times. For the CDR3, the DNA is TGTGCCAGCAGTGAAAATGTGGGGGAGCTGTTTTTT. Protein sequence: CASSENVGELFF. The rearrangement joins TRBV2 to TRBJ2-2; D is ambiguous. Per the germline V gene, CDR1 is SNHLY and CDR2 is FYNNEI. The CDR3 length is 12 residues. V was clipped by 2 bases and J by 8 bases, with 6 bases between them.

The V gene is TRBV6-1, the J gene TRBJ1-1; D possibly corresponds to TRBD1 (5 bases). Germline V CDR1 and CDR2: MNHNS, SASEGT. The CDR3 is 12 residues long. The V and J ends lost 6 bases and 5 bases respectively, with 10 bases between them. Here the CDR3 reads CASRSRGTEAFF. The CDR3 DNA reads TGTGCCAGCAGGTCACGGGGGACTGAAGCTTTCTTT.

The chain recombines TRBV7-2 with TRBJ2-5; D uncertain. CDR1 is SGHTA and CDR2 is FQGNSA in the germline V gene. CDR3 length: 12 residues. Trimming cost V 7 bases and J 5 bases, with 11 bases left between them. The CDR3: CASTLSRETQYF. CDR3 DNA sequence: TGTGCCAGCACCCTGTCTAGGGAGACCCAGTACTTC.

This clonotype came up many times. V usage is TRBV6-1 and J usage is TRBJ2-7; TRBD2 matches 10 bases. V was pared by 6 bases and J by 1 base, with 6 bases of the junction left unmatched. This CDR3 has 15 residues. CDR1 MNHNS and CDR2 SASEGT come from the germline V gene. CDR3 nucleotide sequence: TGTGCCAGCAGGCCGGTGACTAGCGGGTCCTACGAGCAGTACTTC. Protein: CASRPVTSGSYEQYF.

Many counts were recorded for this clonotype. The rearrangement uses TRBV6-5 and TRBJ2-7; no firm D call. CDR1 and CDR2 (germline): MNHEY, SVGAGI. V lost 2 bases to trimming and J lost 6 bases, with 11 bases between them. The length of the CDR3 is 13 residues. The DNA for the CDR3 is TGTGCCAGCAGTTACGGCGGATGGGCCGAGCAGTACTTC. Amino acid sequence: CASSYGGWAEQYF.

This clonotype was detected many times. The V call is TRBV19, the J call TRBJ1-1; D is possibly TRBD1 (5 bases). Trimming shortened V by 9 bases and J by 0 bases, and 11 bases separated the two germline ends. The CDR3 spans 13 residues. Germline values: CDR1 LNHDA, CDR2 SQIVND (reference sequence). This CDR3 reads CASSPTVNTEAFF. CDR3 DNA: TGTGCCAGCAGCCCGACAGTGAACACTGAAGCTTTCTTT. Complete variable domain (other parts from reference TRBV19 and TRBJ1-1): DGGITQSPKYLFRKEGQNVTLSCEQNLNHDAMYWYRQDPGQGLRLIYYSQIVNDFQKGDIAEGYSVSREKKESFPLTVTSAQKNPTAFYLCASSPTVNTEAFFGQGTRLTVV.

For this clonotype: Because the CDR3 is missing its conserved closing phenylalanine or tryptophan, this is likely a read error. The rearrangement joins TRBV5-8 to TRBJ2-2; 8 bases line up with TRBD1. The CDR3 length is 15 residues. Germline CDR1 is SGHTS and CDR2 is YDEGEE. Trimming at V came to 6 bases and at J to 3 bases, leaving 7 bases not matched to a gene. As DNA, the CDR3 is TGTGCCAGCACCCGGACAGGGCCATACACCGGGGAGCTGTTTCTT. It yields the protein CASTRTGPYTGELFL.

At least ten counts were recorded for this clonotype. The chain is built from TRBV28 and TRBJ2-7, with D tentatively TRBD2 (6 bases). This CDR3 region has 16 residues. Germline V gives CDR1 MDHEN, CDR2 SYDVKM. Between the trimmed V and J ends, which lost 3 bases and 6 bases, there was a span of 21 bases. This CDR3 reads CASSFEAGWVSGEQYF. In DNA, the CDR3 is TGTGCCAGCAGTTTCGAGGCGGGATGGGTTAGTGGCGAGCAGTACTTC.

The chain combines TRBV7-6 with TRBJ2-2; no definite D call. CDR3 length: 17 residues. Germline V gene sequence: CDR1 SGHVS, CDR2 FNYEAQ. V lost 3 bases and J 4 bases, leaving 18 bases between the germline ends. The CDR3 DNA sequence: TGTGCCAGCAGCTTGGAGCTATCGGAAACCCCCACCGGGGAGCTGTTTTTT. It yields the protein CASSLELSETPTGELFF.